One and the same sample provided the 18 T cell receptor beta chains below, sequenced in a study of Ad26.COV2.S vaccination and SARS-CoV-2 variants. Treatment denoted: roughly 20 received Ad26.COV2.S at low or high dose, single or two shots; roughly 5 received placebo; per-sample allocation not given. Specimens were obtained on day 63 following the first vaccine or placebo injection. Clones were sequenced by immunoSEQ multiplex PCR, and TCRdb holds only the in-frame ones, with some missing. The table shows hundreds of thousands of clones, with 89% occurring only once. Sequences were derived from peripheral blood, sampled in a trial of Ad26.COV2.S vaccine versus placebo. All receptors come from a person aged 18-60 years who received the Ad26.COV2.S COVID-19 vaccine or a placebo.

The chain employs TRBV4-3 and TRBJ2-7, with 8 bases fitting TRBD1. The germline V gene encodes CDR1 LGHNA and CDR2 YSLEER. The trim removed 1 base at V and 4 bases at J, leaving 6 bases unmatched. This CDR3 spans 15 amino acids. DNA of the CDR3: TGCGCCAGCAGCCAAGGGACAGGGTGGAGTTACGAGCAGTACTTC. Translating it yields CASSQGTGWSYEQYF.

This clone has just one count. The chain has TRBV11-3 and TRBJ1-6, with no clear D. Trimming removed 4 bases from V and 10 bases from J, with 17 bases in between. There are 15 residues in the CDR3. Germline CDR1 reads SGHNT; CDR2 reads YENEEA. The CDR3 nucleotides read TGTGCCAGCAGCTCGCGCCCGGACCCGGGGTCACCCCTCCACTTT. This sequence encodes CASSSRPDPGSPLHF.

The chain uses TRBV5-1 and TRBJ1-1, with a weak D call TRBD1 (6 bases). Germline loops: CDR1 SGHRS, CDR2 YFSETQ. The CDR3 runs 13 residues. V lost 4 bases and J lost 7, with 14 bases in between. The CDR3 spells CASSARTADEAFF. The CDR3 DNA reads TGCGCCAGCAGCGCTAGGACAGCTGATGAAGCTTTCTTT.

The chain is built from TRBV5-1 and TRBJ1-1; no definite D call. The CDR3 is 14 residues long. Germline assignment: CDR1 SGHRS and CDR2 YFSETQ. V lost 1 base and J 1 base, leaving 8 bases between the germline ends. The CDR3 spells CASSLLVGNTEAFF. The DNA for the CDR3 is TGCGCCAGCAGCTTGCTCGTAGGGAACACTGAAGCTTTCTTT.

The rearrangement joins TRBV9 to TRBJ1-1; the D is unclear. Germline CDR1 and CDR2: SGDLS and YYNGEE. V was trimmed by 1 base and J by 1 base, leaving 11 bases between them. This CDR3 spans 15 amino acids. CDR3 DNA sequence: TGTGCCAGCAGCGTACAACCAGGTGAGAACACTGAAGCTTTCTTT. This gives the protein CASSVQPGENTEAFF.

V and J are TRBV10-1 and TRBJ2-2; weak D call: TRBD2 (6 bases). Germline lookup yields CDR1 WNHNN and CDR2 SYGVQD (reference sequence). Trimming took off 6 bases at V and 6 bases at J, with 11 bases between the two ends. The CDR3 covers 13 residues. CDR3: CASRRTTAGELFF. The CDR3 DNA reads as TGCGCCAGCAGACGGACTACCGCCGGGGAGCTGTTTTTT.

The V call is TRBV6-2 or TRBV6-3, the J call TRBJ1-2, with D possibly TRBD1 on 6 matching bases. Deletions cut 0 bases from V and 4 bases from J, with 12 bases between. The CDR3 consists of 15 residues. Germline loops: CDR1 MNHEY, CDR2 SVGEGT. Here the CDR3 DNA reads TGTGCCAGCAGTTACTCGGACAGCCCTAGCTATGGCTACACCTTC. Protein sequence: CASSYSDSPSYGYTF.

The chain employs TRBV6-2 or TRBV6-3 and TRBJ2-3, with 12 bases that match TRBD2. This CDR3 has 16 amino acids. CDR1 and CDR2 (germline): MNHEY, SVGEGT. Trimming cost V 6 bases and J 0 bases; bases outside gene matches: 4. The CDR3 protein is CASSILAGGSTDTQYF. CDR3 in DNA: TGTGCCAGCAGCATTCTAGCGGGGGGGAGCACAGATACGCAGTATTTT.

The V call is TRBV11-1, the J call TRBJ2-1, with D tentatively TRBD2 (5 bases). This CDR3 comprises 16 residues. Germline CDR1 is SGHAT and CDR2 is FQDESV (reference sequence). V lost 2 bases and J lost 10, with 21 bases in between. CDR3: CASSLFRREMRSEQFF. The CDR3 nucleotides are TGTGCCAGCAGCTTATTCCGCCGGGAAATGAGGAGCGAGCAGTTCTTC.

The V gene is TRBV5-4, the J gene TRBJ1-6; TRBD1 might be the D (6 bases). The CDR3 extends over 14 amino acids. Looked up from germline, CDR1 is SGHNT and CDR2 is YYREEE (reference sequence). Trimming cost V 3 bases and J 8 bases, with 12 bases left between them. The CDR3 region is CASSYGQWDSPLHF. The CDR3 bases are TGTGCCAGCAGCTATGGACAGTGGGATTCACCCCTCCACTTT.

The chain uses TRBV7-9 and TRBJ2-2; D remains ambiguous. This CDR3 region has 13 residues. The V gene lost 7 bases and the J gene lost 7 bases, with 13 bases spanning the gap. CDR1 and CDR2 (germline): SEHNR, FQNEAQ (reference sequence). The DNA for the CDR3 is TGTGCCAGCATATTTTTATCGTACGGGGAGCTGTTTTTT. It encodes CASIFLSYGELFF.

V usage is TRBV6-5 and J usage is TRBJ2-7; 7 positions agree with TRBD1. The V gene end was trimmed by 5 bases and the J gene end by 6 bases; junction bases not matched to a gene: 7. The germline CDR1 and CDR2 sequences are MNHEY and SVGAGI. The CDR3 covers 13 residues. The CDR3 protein is CASSQQGWREQYV. CDR3 sequence (DNA): TGTGCCAGCAGTCAACAGGGGTGGCGCGAGCAGTACGTC.

The chain is built from TRBV9 and TRBJ2-7; a possible D gene is TRBD2 (5 bases). Germline CDR1 is SGDLS and CDR2 is YYNGEE. Between the trimmed V and J ends, which lost 2 bases and 0 bases, there was a span of 12 bases. The CDR3 consists of 15 residues. This CDR3 is CASSVRTGSSYEQYF. CDR3 DNA: TGTGCCAGCAGCGTTAGGACGGGGAGCTCCTACGAGCAGTACTTC.

This rearrangement joins TRBV24-1 to TRBJ1-1; no clear D gene. Germline V gene lookup returns CDR1 KGHDR and CDR2 SFDVKD. The length of the CDR3 is 13 residues. The ends were cut back, 7 bases at V and 3 bases at J, with 11 bases in the middle. CDR3 in amino acids: CATSGSGDTEAFF. CDR3 in DNA: TGTGCCACCAGCGGATCGGGAGACACTGAAGCTTTCTTT.

The V gene is TRBV6-2 or TRBV6-3, the J gene TRBJ2-6, with 8 positions matching TRBD1. V shed 2 bases, J shed 4 bases, and the junction held 10 bases outside the gene matches. Germline V gene lookup returns CDR1 MNHEY and CDR2 SVGEGT. CDR3 size: 18 residues. The CDR3 sequence is CASSYRGTGAAGANVLTF. CDR3 nucleotide sequence: TGTGCCAGCAGTTACCGGGGGACAGGTGCAGCAGGGGCCAACGTCCTGACTTTC.

V gene TRBV30 combines with J gene TRBJ1-1; D is unclear. The CDR3 covers 13 residues. Looked up from germline, CDR1 is GTSNPN and CDR2 is SVGIG (reference sequence). Trimming removed 2 bases from V and 5 bases from J, with 12 bases in between. CDR3 sequence: CAWSPPYKTEAFF. As DNA, the CDR3 is TGTGCCTGGAGTCCACCATACAAAACTGAAGCTTTCTTT.

The V call is TRBV19, the J call TRBJ1-1, with D uncertain. The length of the CDR3 is 14 residues. Trimming removed 7 bases from V and 0 bases from J, with 12 bases in between. Germline values: CDR1 LNHDA, CDR2 SQIVND (reference sequence). The CDR3 reads CASNNSPMNTEAFF. CDR3 nucleotides: TGTGCCAGTAATAACAGCCCAATGAACACTGAAGCTTTCTTT. Filled out from reference TRBV19 and TRBJ1-1, the complete variable domain reads DGGITQSPKYLFRKEGQNVTLSCEQNLNHDAMYWYRQDPGQGLRLIYYSQIVNDFQKGDIAEGYSVSREKKESFPLTVTSAQKNPTAFYLCASNNSPMNTEAFFGQGTRLTVV.

The chain joins TRBV4-1 to TRBJ1-1; D gene ambiguous. Trimming pared 4 bases from V and 1 base from J, leaving 19 bases between. The CDR3 consists of 17 residues. Per germline, CDR1 MGHRA and CDR2 YSYEKL. The CDR3, as DNA: TGCGCCAGCAGCCGGGGATATCCCGAATTTACGAACACTGAAGCTTTCTTT. Protein sequence: CASSRGYPEFTNTEAFF.